The 26 T cell receptor beta chains in this list originate from one sample, sequenced in a study of T cell responses to AZD1222 COVID-19 vaccine. Sequenced by immunoSEQ multiplex PCR; TCRdb stores in-frame clones only, minus some. The table shows about 60,000 clones, with 85% occurring only once. The input for sequencing was peripheral blood, taken on day 0 of AZD1222 vaccination. The receptor source for this set is an adult in good health.

The chain is built from TRBV28 and TRBJ1-3, with D perhaps TRBD1 (6 bases). The germline CDR1 and CDR2 sequences are MDHEN and SYDVKM. The CDR3 spans 17 residues. V lost 2 bases and J 0 bases, leaving 14 bases between the germline ends. CDR3 bases: TGTGCCAGCAGTTTAACGGGGGCTGTAAGCTCTGGAAACACCATATATTTT. Protein product: CASSLTGAVSSGNTIYF. The full variable domain, completed using reference TRBV28 and TRBJ1-3, is DVKVTQSSRYLVKRTGEKVFLECVQDMDHENMFWYRQDPGLGLRLIYFSYDVKMKEKGDIPEGYSVSREKKERFSLILESASTNQTSMYLCASSLTGAVSSGNTIYFGEGSWLTVV.

The chain employs TRBV7-8 and TRBJ1-1; no clear D gene. V lost 8 bases to trimming and J lost 0 bases, with 13 bases between them. The length of the CDR3 is 14 residues. Germline assignment: CDR1 SGHVS and CDR2 FQNEAQ. The CDR3 bases are TGTGCCAGCGGGCGGACGGACGTGAACACTGAAGCTTTCTTT. Translation gives CASGRTDVNTEAFF.

The CDR3 DNA is TGCGCCAGCAGCCTCATGGGAAGGGCGCAGTATTTT. This encodes CASSLMGRAQYF. V gene TRBV5-1 combines with J gene TRBJ2-3; no clear D gene. Germline V gene lookup returns CDR1 SGHRS and CDR2 YFSETQ. V gave up 4 bases and J gave up 10 bases, with 13 bases separating them. The CDR3 has 12 amino acids.

This chain links TRBV5-1 with TRBJ2-3; possibly TRBD2 for D (5 bases). The CDR3 loop spans 14 amino acids. In germline, CDR1 is SGHRS, CDR2 YFSETQ. Trimming stripped 3 bases from V and 2 bases from J, with 10 bases between. CDR3 bases: TGCGCCAGCAGCTACGGACTGGACACAGATACGCAGTATTTT. It specifies CASSYGLDTDTQYF.

This clone showed up just a few times. The chain is built from TRBV5-1 and TRBJ1-5; D call uncertain. The V gene's germline CDR1 is SGHRS and CDR2 YFSETQ. CDR3 size: 14 residues. V lost 0 bases and J 5 bases, leaving 9 bases between the germline ends. CDR3 region: CASSLDSVDQPQHF. The CDR3 region has the DNA TGCGCCAGCAGCTTGGACAGCGTGGATCAGCCCCAGCATTTT.

V gene TRBV11-2 combines with J gene TRBJ1-1; D may be TRBD1 (6 bases). The CDR3 runs to 18 residues. Germline assignment: CDR1 SGHAT and CDR2 FQNNGV. Trimming pared 1 base from V and 6 bases from J, leaving 24 bases between. In nucleotides, the CDR3 is TGTGCCAGCAGCTTAGGATCCTTGGGTGACCAGGGGTCAGCTGAAGCTTTCTTT. Protein: CASSLGSLGDQGSAEAFF. Combining the CDR3 with reference TRBV11-2 and TRBJ1-1 gives the whole variable domain EAGVAQSPRYKIIEKRQSVAFWCNPISGHATLYWYQQILGQGPKLLIQFQNNGVVDDSQLPKDRFSAERLKGVDSTLKIQPAKLEDSAVYLCASSLGSLGDQGSAEAFFGQGTRLTVV.

The chain combines TRBV6-5 with TRBJ1-2, with TRBD1 as a possible D gene (6 bases). Germline lookup yields CDR1 MNHEY and CDR2 SVGAGI. Trimming stripped 7 bases from V and 3 bases from J, with 18 bases between. CDR3 length: 15 amino acids. CDR3 amino acids: CASTPSSGADYGYTF. The CDR3 coding sequence is TGTGCCAGCACTCCCTCCTCGGGGGCGGACTATGGCTACACCTTC.

The chain is built from TRBV19 and TRBJ2-3; a possible D gene is TRBD1 (6 bases). The V end was cut by 8 bases, the J end by 0 bases, with 15 bases between. CDR1 is LNHDA and CDR2 is SQIVND in the germline V gene (reference sequence). The CDR3 is made up of 15 amino acids. CDR3 coding DNA: TGTGCCAGTGCGGACAGAACACCTAGCACAGATACGCAGTATTTT. Protein sequence: CASADRTPSTDTQYF.

The chain joins TRBV15 to TRBJ1-4, with 7 bases fitting TRBD1. Per germline, CDR1 LNHNV and CDR2 YYDKDF (reference sequence). The CDR3 runs to 16 residues. V dropped 3 bases and J dropped 8; count of bases not matched to a gene: 12. The CDR3 DNA follows: TGTGCCACCAGCAGTAGCCCACGGACAGGCGACGAAAAACTGTTTTTT. Protein: CATSSSPRTGDEKLFF.

V is TRBV12-3 or TRBV12-4 and J is TRBJ2-2; tentatively, D is TRBD2 (5 bases). V shed 8 bases and J shed 3 bases, with 10 bases lying between them. The CDR3 spans 13 residues. CDR3 sequence reads: CASGGGDTGELFF. The DNA of the CDR3 is TGTGCCAGCGGAGGCGGAGACACCGGGGAGCTGTTTTTT.

V usage is TRBV5-1 and J usage is TRBJ1-5; unclear D gene. Germline V gives CDR1 SGHRS, CDR2 YFSETQ. V was trimmed by 7 bases and J by 0 bases, leaving 11 bases between them. This CDR3 contains 14 residues. This CDR3 is CASSFGDSNQPQHF. The CDR3, as DNA: TGCGCCAGCTCATTCGGGGATAGCAATCAGCCCCAGCATTTT.

This chain uses TRBV11-2 with TRBJ1-3; D is uncertain. The germline V gene has CDR1 SGHAT and CDR2 FQNNGV. CDR3 size: 14 residues. V shed 3 bases and J shed 6 bases, with 12 bases lying between them. In DNA, the CDR3 is TGTGCCAGCAGCTTGAGATTCCCCATAAACACCATATATTTT. This gives the protein CASSLRFPINTIYF. Supplemented by reference TRBV11-2 and TRBJ1-3, the full variable domain reads EAGVAQSPRYKIIEKRQSVAFWCNPISGHATLYWYQQILGQGPKLLIQFQNNGVVDDSQLPKDRFSAERLKGVDSTLKIQPAKLEDSAVYLCASSLRFPINTIYFGEGSWLTVV.

This clone is classed as medium-sized. The rearrangement joins TRBV11-2 to TRBJ1-6, with 8 bases aligning to TRBD1. Germline V gives CDR1 SGHAT, CDR2 FQNNGV. There are 14 residues in the CDR3. After removal of 1 base from V and 9 bases from J, the junction contained 2 bases not matched to a gene. The CDR3, as DNA: TGTGCCAGCAGCTTAGCGACAGGGGTTTCACCCCTCCACTTT. This encodes CASSLATGVSPLHF.

The chain links TRBV11-3 to TRBJ2-3; D is uncertain. The CDR3 has 12 residues. From germline, CDR1 is SGHNT and CDR2 YENEEA. Trimming took off 2 bases at V and 6 bases at J, with 6 bases between the two ends. The DNA of the CDR3 is TGTGCCAGCAGCTTAAACGGGGATACGCAGTATTTT. Its translation is CASSLNGDTQYF. Based on the CDR3 plus reference TRBV11-3 and TRBJ2-3, the full variable domain is EAGVVQSPRYKIIEKKQPVAFWCNPISGHNTLYWYLQNLGQGPELLIRYENEEAVDDSQLPKDRFSAERLKGVDSTLKIQPAELGDSAVYLCASSLNGDTQYFGPGTRLTVL.

The rearrangement links TRBV7-8 to TRBJ2-1; the D gene is possibly TRBD1 (5 bases). V shed 4 bases and J shed 0 bases, with 13 bases lying between them. Looked up from germline, CDR1 is SGHVS and CDR2 is FQNEAQ. The CDR3 loop spans 16 amino acids. The CDR3 coding sequence is TGTGCCAGCAGCTCTCGACAGAGAAGCTCCTACAATGAGCAGTTCTTC. Translated, it gives CASSSRQRSSYNEQFF.

The chain couples TRBV7-9 to TRBJ1-5; D uncertain. V lost 2 bases and J lost 3, with 5 bases in between. In germline, CDR1 is SEHNR, CDR2 FQNEAQ (reference sequence). This CDR3 region has 13 residues. The CDR3 coding sequence is TGTGCCAGCAGCTTAAACATCAATCAGCCCCAGCATTTT. Translating gives CASSLNINQPQHF. Looking up the rest from reference TRBV7-9 and TRBJ1-5 gives the full variable domain: DTGVSQNPRHKITKRGQNVTFRCDPISEHNRLYWYRQTLGQGPEFLTYFQNEAQLEKSRLLSDRFSAERPKGSFSTLEIQRTEQGDSAMYLCASSLNINQPQHFGDGTRLSIL.

The CDR3 region is CASSLAGTGNQPQHF. CDR3 DNA sequence: TGTGCCAGCAGCTTGGCCGGGACAGGGAACCAGCCCCAGCATTTT. The chain employs TRBV5-4 and TRBJ1-5; 9 positions match TRBD1. V lost 0 bases, J lost 7 bases, and 5 bases stayed unmatched. The CDR3 is 15 residues long. Per germline, CDR1 SGHNT and CDR2 YYREEE (reference sequence).

A few counts support this clone. The chain has TRBV28 and TRBJ1-1; D gene unclear. CDR3 length: 13 amino acids. Germline CDR1 and CDR2: MDHEN and SYDVKM. Trimming removed 5 bases at V and 9 bases at J, with 16 bases between. The CDR3: CASSPLGPRQAFF. In nucleotides, the CDR3 is TGTGCCAGCAGTCCACTAGGGCCACGCCAAGCTTTCTTT.

Concerning this clone itself: Additional DNA sequences in this sample encode the identical CDR3. The chain has TRBV28 and TRBJ1-1; D is unclear. The V gene's germline CDR1 is MDHEN and CDR2 SYDVKM. Trimming left V 7 bases short and J 1 base short, with 4 bases between. CDR3 length: 11 amino acids. The CDR3 DNA reads as TGTGCCAGCAAGGGGAACACTGAAGCTTTCTTT. Translating it yields CASKGNTEAFF. The entire variable domain, with the rest obtained from reference TRBV28 and TRBJ1-1, is as follows: DVKVTQSSRYLVKRTGEKVFLECVQDMDHENMFWYRQDPGLGLRLIYFSYDVKMKEKGDIPEGYSVSREKKERFSLILESASTNQTSMYLCASKGNTEAFFGQGTRLTVV.

The table lists this clone with a count of one. The chain combines TRBV27 with TRBJ2-7, with D perhaps given as TRBD1 or TRBD2 (5 bases each). Between the trimmed V and J ends, which lost 6 bases and 6 bases, there was a span of 18 bases. The CDR3 sequence is 14 residues long. The V gene's germline CDR1 is MNHEY and CDR2 SMNVEV (reference sequence). The CDR3 DNA sequence: TGTGCCAGCAGATCCCGGGGCCGCGGTAGCGAGCAGTACTTC. Its translation: CASRSRGRGSEQYF.

The J gene is TRBJ2-1, the V gene TRBV11-2, with 11 bases aligning to TRBD2. After removal of 4 bases from V and 7 bases from J, the junction contained 6 bases not matched to a gene. Germline V gene lookup returns CDR1 SGHAT and CDR2 FQNNGV. CDR3 length: 15 residues. The CDR3 protein is CASSSLAGGFNEQFF. Written as DNA, the CDR3 is TGTGCCAGCAGCTCCCTAGCGGGGGGCTTTAATGAGCAGTTCTTC.

This clone was counted at least ten times. The V gene is TRBV5-6, the J gene TRBJ1-4, with 10 bases that match TRBD1. Germline V gene sequence: CDR1 SGHDT, CDR2 YYEEEE. Germline trimming cut 0 bases from V and 8 bases from J; bases unmatched to any gene: 4. This CDR3 region has 15 residues. The chain's CDR3 is CASSLEGQGREKLFF. The CDR3 DNA sequence: TGTGCCAGCAGCTTGGAGGGACAGGGGCGGGAAAAACTGTTTTTT.

This chain joins TRBV5-1 and TRBJ2-5; weak D call: TRBD2 (5 bases). Germline assignment: CDR1 SGHRS and CDR2 YFSETQ. The CDR3 is 11 amino acids. The V end lost 4 bases, the J end lost 5 bases, and 6 bases lay between the germline ends. The CDR3 region has the DNA TGCGCCAGCAGCGGGGAGGAGACCCAGTACTTC. Its protein is CASSGEETQYF.

This sequence joins TRBV5-1 and TRBJ1-4; TRBD1 might be the D (5 bases). Between the trimmed V and J ends, which lost 4 bases and 8 bases, there was a span of 12 bases. Germline loops: CDR1 SGHRS, CDR2 YFSETQ. The CDR3 runs 13 residues. The CDR3 bases are TGCGCCAGCAGCAAGGGGTCCAACGAAAAACTGTTTTTT. Translating gives CASSKGSNEKLFF. Full variable domain (outside the CDR3, taken from reference TRBV5-1 and TRBJ1-4): KAGVTQTPRYLIKTRGQQVTLSCSPISGHRSVSWYQQTPGQGLQFLFEYFSETQRNKGNFPGRFSGRQFSNSRSEMNVSTLELGDSALYLCASSKGSNEKLFFGSGTQLSVL.

The chain has TRBV19 and TRBJ1-1; TRBD1 matches at 12 bases. The germline CDR1 and CDR2 sequences are LNHDA and SQIVND (reference sequence). The ends lost 5 bases at V and 5 bases at J; junction bases unmatched: 9. This CDR3 spans 16 amino acids. The CDR3 DNA reads as TGTGCCAGTAGTTCCGGGACAGGGGGCGCATGGACTGAAGCTTTCTTT. It encodes CASSSGTGGAWTEAFF.

The chain has TRBV6-1 and TRBJ2-7; D gene uncertain. This CDR3 is built from 16 residues. The V end lost 3 bases, the J end lost 3 bases, and 18 bases lay between the germline ends. Per germline, CDR1 MNHNS and CDR2 SASEGT. CDR3 nucleotide sequence: TGTGCCAGCAGTGACCCCCGCGTCGACGGCCGCTACGAGCAGTACTTC. This codes for CASSDPRVDGRYEQYF.